The 22 T cell receptor beta chains below all came from one sample that was sequenced in a study of T cells after yellow fever vaccination. In TCRdb, the 5' RACE reads were re-called with MiXCR into one record per CDR3 protein. Of 280,000 or so distinct CDR3 sequences listed, under 9% were seen once; the top ten hold about 3.5%. Here the sequenced sample was CD4+ T cells sorted from PBMCs, taken 5 days after the yellow fever booster vaccination. The receptors were gathered from a man aged 18-30 years who received the YFV17D yellow fever vaccine.

This clonotype has a handful of counts. V usage is TRBV6-6 and J usage is TRBJ1-1, with TRBD1 as a possible D gene (5 bases). Germline CDR1 and CDR2: MNHNY and SVGAGI (reference sequence). The CDR3 totals 15 residues. V was pared by 8 bases and J by 5 bases, with 21 bases between. The CDR3: CASGGTGGGRTEAFF. The DNA for the CDR3 is TGTGCCAGCGGGGGAACTGGGGGGGGGAGGACTGAAGCTTTCTTT.

This clonotype was found a few times. The chain joins TRBV6-5 to TRBJ1-4; the D is unclear. The CDR3 length is 14 residues. Per germline, CDR1 MNHEY and CDR2 SVGAGI. Trimming cost V 4 bases and J 8 bases, with 14 bases left between them. The CDR3 nucleotides read TGTGCCAGCAGTTGGCGGACCGGCAGGGAAAAACTGTTTTTT. It specifies CASSWRTGREKLFF.

This sequence joins TRBV7-9 and TRBJ1-5; D might be TRBD1 (5 bases). CDR3 length equals 12 residues. Germline V gives CDR1 SEHNR, CDR2 FQNEAQ (reference sequence). The V and J ends lost 11 bases and 4 bases respectively, with 12 bases between them. The CDR3 region has the DNA TGTGCCGTGGGCGGGGGTAATCAGCCCCAGCATTTT. Translation: CAVGGGNQPQHF.

The chain couples TRBV29-1 to TRBJ1-2; D call uncertain. Germline V CDR1 and CDR2: SQVTM, ANQGSEA. CDR3 length: 14 residues. Trimming shortened V by 4 bases and J by 0 bases, and 12 bases separated the two germline ends. CDR3 nucleotides: TGCAGCGTTGTCGCGGGGTACCCTAACTATGGCTACACCTTC. Translated, it gives CSVVAGYPNYGYTF. The full variable domain, completed using reference TRBV29-1 and TRBJ1-2, is SAVISQKPSRDICQRGTSLTIQCQVDSQVTMMFWYRQQPGQSLTLIATANQGSEATYESGFVIDKFPISRPNLTFSTLTVSNMSPEDSSIYLCSVVAGYPNYGYTFGSGTRLTVV.

This clonotype has ten or more counts. The chain couples TRBV29-1 to TRBJ2-7; weak D call: TRBD1 (6 bases). This CDR3 has 13 residues. V lost 5 bases to trimming and J lost 5 bases, with 16 bases between them. CDR1 is SQVTM and CDR2 is ANQGSEA in the germline V gene. CDR3 DNA sequence: TGCAGCGTTACACCCACAGGGATCAACGAGCAGTACTTC. As protein: CSVTPTGINEQYF.

J is TRBJ1-2 and V is TRBV10-1; no clear D gene. V was cut by 5 bases and J by 5 bases, with 15 bases left in between. The CDR3 is 14 residues long. Germline V CDR1 and CDR2: WNHNN, SYGVQD (reference sequence). The CDR3 here is CASSQSPNGYGYTF. CDR3 DNA sequence: TGCGCCAGCAGTCAGAGTCCCAACGGATATGGCTACACCTTC.

This clonotype was seen a single time. Here the CDR3 DNA reads TGCGCCAGCAGTGACGGGAGCACCTACGAGCAGTACTTC. It translates to CASSDGSTYEQYF. J is TRBJ2-7 and V is TRBV10-2; D is perhaps TRBD2 (6 bases). Germline V CDR1 and CDR2: WSHSY, SAAADI. Trimming left V 3 bases short and J 2 bases short, with 8 bases between. CDR3 length: 13 residues.

Only a few counts were recorded for this clonotype. The chain couples TRBV7-2 to TRBJ2-3; D is undetermined. Trimming left V 2 bases short and J 3 bases short, with 9 bases between. CDR1 SGHTA and CDR2 FQGNSA come from the germline V gene. This CDR3 spans 14 amino acids. As DNA, the CDR3 is TGTGCCAGCAGCTTAAACTACCAGACAGATACGCAGTATTTT. Its protein product is CASSLNYQTDTQYF.

This clonotype was seen a few times. V is TRBV7-3 and J is TRBJ2-3, with D perhaps matching TRBD2 (5 bases). Germline V gene sequence: CDR1 SGHTA, CDR2 FQGTGA. V was trimmed by 0 bases and J by 4 bases, leaving 11 bases between them. The CDR3 has 15 amino acids. The CDR3 loop reads CASSLTRVVSDTQYF. The CDR3 DNA is TGTGCCAGCAGCTTAACGCGGGTTGTGTCAGATACGCAGTATTTT. The whole variable domain, filled in from reference TRBV7-3 and TRBJ2-3, reads GAGVSQTPSNKVTEKGKYVELRCDPISGHTALYWYRQSLGQGPEFLIYFQGTGAADDSGLPNDRFFAVRPEGSVSTLKIQRTERGDSAVYLCASSLTRVVSDTQYFGPGTRLTVL.

This clonotype has at least ten counts. This chain uses TRBV5-1 with TRBJ2-3; 9 bases agree with TRBD2. This CDR3 is 14 amino acids long. Germline lookup yields CDR1 SGHRS and CDR2 YFSETQ. V was pared by 4 bases and J by 5 bases, with 5 bases of the junction left unmatched. CDR3 protein: CASSVAGDGDTQYF. CDR3 DNA sequence: TGCGCCAGCAGCGTAGCGGGGGATGGAGATACGCAGTATTTT.

This chain joins TRBV6-1 and TRBJ2-7; D possibly corresponds to TRBD2 (6 bases). Germline V gene lookup returns CDR1 MNHNS and CDR2 SASEGT. The CDR3 is 14 residues long. V gave up 0 bases and J gave up 4 bases, with 10 bases separating them. In DNA, the CDR3 is TGTGCCAGCAGTGAAGCGGTGGGGGGTTACGAGCAGTACTTC. It yields the protein CASSEAVGGYEQYF.

This chain joins TRBV12-3 or TRBV12-4 and TRBJ2-7, with 9 nucleotides matching TRBD2. The CDR3 is 16 amino acids. The trim removed 1 base at V and 6 bases at J, leaving 10 bases unmatched. CDR3 nucleotides: TGTGCCAGCAGTTTAGTGACCGGGACTAGCCCTCTCGAGCAGTACTTC. Its translation is CASSLVTGTSPLEQYF.

This clonotype occurred many times. The chain employs TRBV3-1 and TRBJ2-5; D is unresolved. Germline values: CDR1 LGHDT, CDR2 YNNKEL (reference sequence). V was trimmed by 4 bases and J by 7 bases, leaving 10 bases between them. The CDR3 loop spans 12 amino acids. The DNA of the CDR3 is TGTGCCAGCAGCCTCCAGGCCGTGACCCAGTACTTC. It encodes CASSLQAVTQYF.

This clonotype was detected many times. The V gene is TRBV7-2, the J gene TRBJ2-1, with TRBD2 matching over 11 bases. Germline V gives CDR1 SGHTA, CDR2 FQGNSA. V was clipped by 5 bases and J by 0 bases; unmatched bases: 6. This CDR3 is built from 17 residues. CDR3 nucleotides: TGTGCCAGCAGCGTACTTAGCGGGGGGGCCTCCTACAATGAGCAGTTCTTC. Its translation is CASSVLSGGASYNEQFF. Supplemented by reference TRBV7-2 and TRBJ2-1, the full variable domain reads GAGVSQSPSNKVTEKGKDVELRCDPISGHTALYWYRQSLGQGLEFLIYFQGNSAPDKSGLPSDRFSAERTGGSVSTLTIQRTQQEDSAVYLCASSVLSGGASYNEQFFGPGTRLTVL.

To note about this clonotype: At one end, the junction sequence differs from germline, possibly due to a read error. V and J are TRBV12-3 or TRBV12-4 and TRBJ2-3, with 9 bases that match TRBD2. The CDR3 consists of 16 residues. CDR3 region: CASSSLAGWGTDKQYF. The CDR3 DNA follows: TGTGCCAGCAGCTCGCTAGCGGGATGGGGCACAGATAAGCAGTATTTT.

This clonotype has ten or more counts. The chain links TRBV12-3 or TRBV12-4 to TRBJ1-1; possible D gene TRBD1, 5 bases. V gave up 1 base and J gave up 1 base, with 22 bases separating them. This CDR3 comprises 19 residues. The DNA of the CDR3 is TGTGCCAGCAGTTTAGGCCCCAGGGTGTCTATGGCTCGGAACACTGAAGCTTTCTTT. Protein: CASSLGPRVSMARNTEAFF.

This clonotype occurred a few times. This chain joins TRBV20-1 and TRBJ2-5; TRBD2 might be the D (5 bases). The V gene's germline CDR1 is DFQATT and CDR2 SNEGSKA (reference sequence). V was cut by 5 bases and J by 4 bases, with 20 bases left in between. The CDR3 covers 15 residues. CDR3 amino acids: CSAPGVSTAGETQYF. CDR3 in DNA: TGCAGTGCTCCCGGGGTCTCCACAGCCGGAGAGACCCAGTACTTC.

The chain recombines TRBV7-3 with TRBJ2-3; tentatively, D is TRBD1 or TRBD2 (5 bases each). V was clipped by 4 bases and J by 8 bases, with 16 bases between them. The CDR3 runs 14 residues. Per the germline V gene, CDR1 is SGHTA and CDR2 is FQGTGA. CDR3 DNA sequence: TGTGCCAGCAGCTCGCAGGGAGCTACGGGTACGCAGTATTTT. It is translated as CASSSQGATGTQYF. Full variable domain (missing parts from reference TRBV7-3 and TRBJ2-3): GAGVSQTPSNKVTEKGKYVELRCDPISGHTALYWYRQSLGQGPEFLIYFQGTGAADDSGLPNDRFFAVRPEGSVSTLKIQRTERGDSAVYLCASSSQGATGTQYFGPGTRLTVL.

This clonotype was seen a handful of times. The chain recombines TRBV20-1 with TRBJ2-2; D is possibly TRBD2 (7 bases). Germline-derived CDR1 and CDR2 are DFQATT and SNEGSKA (reference sequence). V was cut by 6 bases and J by 4 bases, with 15 bases left in between. This CDR3 spans 14 amino acids. This CDR3 reads CSAPARGGTGELFF. DNA of the CDR3: TGCAGTGCACCCGCAAGGGGGGGCACCGGGGAGCTGTTTTTT.

J is TRBJ2-5 and V is TRBV3-1; unclear D gene. The CDR3 loop spans 15 amino acids. Germline V gives CDR1 LGHDT, CDR2 YNNKEL (reference sequence). Trimming left V 1 base short and J 0 bases short, with 9 bases between. CDR3 sequence (DNA): TGTGCCAGCAGCCAAGTGCAGGACCACCAAGAGACCCAGTACTTC. Its translation: CASSQVQDHQETQYF.

This clonotype occurred a few times. The V call is TRBV20-1, the J call TRBJ1-5; TRBD1 matches at 8 bases. Germline CDR1 and CDR2: DFQATT and SNEGSKA (reference sequence). Trimming removed 7 bases from V and 4 bases from J; junction bases left unmatched: 3. This CDR3 is 12 amino acids long. CDR3 sequence (DNA): TGCAGTGGAGGGACAGGAAATCAGCCCCAGCATTTT. Translating it yields CSGGTGNQPQHF.

This chain connects TRBV5-1 to TRBJ2-1, with 7 bases matching TRBD1. Germline V CDR1 and CDR2: SGHRS, YFSETQ. This CDR3 contains 16 residues. V dropped 4 bases and J dropped 2; count of bases not matched to a gene: 9. The CDR3 spells CASSLPDRVAYNEQFF. The CDR3 coding sequence is TGCGCCAGCAGCCTTCCCGACAGGGTAGCCTACAATGAGCAGTTCTTC.